This TCR beta chain is from a study of blood T cells in healthy people across ages. Germline CDR1 and CDR2: ENHRY and SYGVKD. Trimming removed 11 bases from V and 8 bases from J, with 16 bases in between. There are 13 residues in the CDR3. Primed by a sample-barcoded 5' primer and a J-beta primer mix, a second PCR proceeded for about 6 to 12 cycles. Paired-end reads containing CDR3 totaled no fewer than 2.5 million for each sample. TCRdb independently ran MiXCR on the 5' RACE reads; one entry per CDR3 protein. The sample lists 850,000 to 1,000,000 distinct CDR3 sequences, roughly 51% occurring once. The sequencing input was blood. The chain couples TRBV10-3 to TRBJ1-6, with D tentatively TRBD1 (5 bases). This TCR was sampled from a woman in her sixties in good health. In DNA, the CDR3 is TGTGCCTCCACGAGGGGTATTGATTCACCCCTCCACTTT. As protein: CASTRGIDSPLHF.